This is a list of T cell receptor beta chains from one sample in a study of blood T cell repertoires in COVID-19. Using immunoSEQ multiplex PCR, the repertoire was profiled, and TCRdb retains in-frame clones only, with some absent. The sample shows about 200,000 clones, around 85% of them seen only once. Sequencing was done on a sample of peripheral blood. These receptors came from a woman in her 70s with acute or convalescent COVID-19. CDR3s include the opening cysteine and the closing phenylalanine or tryptophan. The D gene is left open where the match is weak. Where a row states a size, it is once, few, many or the class of an expanded clone; other rows omit it.

TRBV6-2/TRBV6-3	TRBJ2-7	TRBD1	-	TGTGCCAGCAGCCGGTGGACAGGGAACGACGAGCAGTACTTC	CASSRWTGNDEQYF
TRBV6-5	TRBJ1-3	-	once	TGTGCCAGCGGATGGGAGGGAGGAAACACCATATATTTT	CASGWEGGNTIYF
TRBV14	TRBJ2-1	TRBD2	-	TGTGCCAGCAGCCACCTAGCGGGAGGCGCGCCGGGGCACAATGAGCAGTTCTTC	CASSHLAGGAPGHNEQFF
TRBV11-3	TRBJ1-1	-	once	TGTGCCAGCAGCTTAGTACAGGGTGAAGCTTTCTTT	CASSLVQGEAFF
TRBV20-1	TRBJ1-2	-	-	TGCAGTGCTGTCGATGGCTACACCTTC	CSAVDGYTF
TRBV6-5	TRBJ2-7	-	-	TGTGCCAGCAGTTACTCGCGGATAGTGTTTCACGAGCAGTACTTC	CASSYSRIVFHEQYF
TRBV2	TRBJ1-2	-	-	TGTGCCAGCAGAACGGGACAAAGGTCGATCTATGGCTACACCTTC	CASRTGQRSIYGYTF
TRBV7-6	TRBJ1-1	TRBD1	-	TGTGCCAGCAGCCCAACCGACAGGGCAACCCGGAACACTGAAGCTTTCTTT	CASSPTDRATRNTEAFF
TRBV7-9	TRBJ2-5	-	once	TGTGCCAGCAGCTTGGCCGAGACCCAGTACTTC	CASSLAETQYF
TRBV6-5	TRBJ2-1	-	-	TGTGCCAGCAATCCTAGCTTCTCCTACAATGAGCAGTTCTTC	CASNPSFSYNEQFF
TRBV7-9	TRBJ2-7	-	-	TGTGCCAGCAGCAGGACAGAGAAATCCTACGAGCAGTACTTC	CASSRTEKSYEQYF
TRBV7-9	TRBJ2-7	TRBD2	-	TGTGCCAGCAGCTCCTCCGGGACTAACTCCTACGAGCAGTACTTC	CASSSSGTNSYEQYF
TRBV18	TRBJ1-1	TRBD1	once	TGTGCCAGCTCACCGAACAGGGGCGACACTGAAGCTTTCTTT	CASSPNRGDTEAFF
TRBV5-1	TRBJ1-1	TRBD1	-	TGCGCCAGCAGCTTGGGTACAGGGGGCTTAATTGAAGCTTTCTTT	CASSLGTGGLIEAFF
TRBV7-2	TRBJ1-2	TRBD1	-	TGTGCCAGCAGCTTAGGTATCACAGGGGATGGCTACACCTTC	CASSLGITGDGYTF
TRBV4-1	TRBJ2-1	TRBD2	-	TGCGCCAGCAGCCAAGATCGGGTAGCGGGAGGGGTGGGTGAGCAGTTCTTC	CASSQDRVAGGVGEQFF
TRBV5-4	TRBJ1-2	-	few	TGTGCCAGCAGCTTGAACAGGGACTATGGCTACACCTTC	CASSLNRDYGYTF
TRBV6-2/TRBV6-3	TRBJ1-5	-	-	TGTGCCAGCAGTTACCTGACAGTTCAGCCCCAGCATTTT	CASSYLTVQPQHF
TRBV4-3	TRBJ2-6	TRBD1	-	TGCGCCAGCAGCCAACGACAGGGGAGCTCTGGGGCCAACGTCCTGACTTTC	CASSQRQGSSGANVLTF
TRBV7-9	TRBJ2-2	-	-	TGTGCCAGCAGCTTAGGCATCCAGGGGTGGACCGGGGAGCTGTTTTTT	CASSLGIQGWTGELFF
TRBV4-1	TRBJ1-3	TRBD1	-	TGCGCCAGCAGCCAACCCGGGACAGGAACATCTGGAAACACCATATATTTT	CASSQPGTGTSGNTIYF
TRBV11-2	TRBJ2-2	TRBD2	-	TGTGCCAGCAGCCATCGTCGACTAGCGGCGAACACCGGGGAGCTGTTTTTT	CASSHRRLAANTGELFF
TRBV11-3	TRBJ2-7	-	few	TGTGCCAGCAGCGCAGGGGGGCCCGCTGGCTACGAGCAGTACTTC	CASSAGGPAGYEQYF
TRBV23-1	TRBJ1-1	-	-	TGCGCCAGCAGTCATACAGGGTTTAAGGGTACTGAAGCTTTCTTT	CASSHTGFKGTEAFF
TRBV7-2	TRBJ1-3	-	-	TGTGCCAGCAGCTTAGGTACCGCGGCTGGAAACACCATATATTTT	CASSLGTAAGNTIYF
TRBV19	TRBJ1-5	TRBD1	-	TGTGCCAGTAGAGGGGGCGGGCAGCCCCAGCATTTT	CASRGGGQPQHF
TRBV5-5	TRBJ1-2	TRBD1	-	TGTGCCAGCAGCACCACAGGGGTGCGTGGCTACACCTTC	CASSTTGVRGYTF
TRBV7-2	TRBJ2-2	-	-	TGTGCCAGCAGCTTAAACAGGGTGGGGACCGGGGAGCTGTTTTTT	CASSLNRVGTGELFF
TRBV5-5	TRBJ1-5	-	-	TGTGCCAGCAGCTTGGCCATGGGTGGGCAACAGCCCCAGCATTTT	CASSLAMGGQQPQHF
TRBV7-9	TRBJ2-1	-	-	TGTGCCAGCAGCTTAGTTAGCGGGACAGAGTTCTTC	CASSLVSGTEFF
TRBV7-9	TRBJ2-6	-	-	TGTGCCAGCAGCTTAGGCGTAGGGGGAGCTGGGGCCAACGTCCTGACTTTC	CASSLGVGGAGANVLTF
TRBV18	TRBJ1-5	-	-	TGTGCCAGCTCACCTCAGAGGGATCAGCCCCAGCATTTT	CASSPQRDQPQHF
TRBV28	TRBJ2-3	-	few	TGTGCCAGCAGTTTGTTCCGGGAGCGCTCAGATACGCAGTATTTT	CASSLFRERSDTQYF
TRBV27	TRBJ2-2	TRBD2	-	TGTGCCAGCAGTCCTTGGACTAGCGGGCTTACCGGGGAGCTGTTTTTT	CASSPWTSGLTGELFF
TRBV6-5	TRBJ1-2	TRBD1	-	TGTGCCAGCAGTAGGGACAGGGATCGTGGCTACACCTTC	CASSRDRDRGYTF
TRBV18	TRBJ2-7	-	-	TGTGCCAGCTCCCCGACGGGAGTAAACTACGAGCAGTACTTC	CASSPTGVNYEQYF
TRBV7-2	TRBJ1-6	TRBD1	-	TGTGCCAGCAGCTTATTGGGGGACAGGGGTTCACCCCTCCACTTT	CASSLLGDRGSPLHF